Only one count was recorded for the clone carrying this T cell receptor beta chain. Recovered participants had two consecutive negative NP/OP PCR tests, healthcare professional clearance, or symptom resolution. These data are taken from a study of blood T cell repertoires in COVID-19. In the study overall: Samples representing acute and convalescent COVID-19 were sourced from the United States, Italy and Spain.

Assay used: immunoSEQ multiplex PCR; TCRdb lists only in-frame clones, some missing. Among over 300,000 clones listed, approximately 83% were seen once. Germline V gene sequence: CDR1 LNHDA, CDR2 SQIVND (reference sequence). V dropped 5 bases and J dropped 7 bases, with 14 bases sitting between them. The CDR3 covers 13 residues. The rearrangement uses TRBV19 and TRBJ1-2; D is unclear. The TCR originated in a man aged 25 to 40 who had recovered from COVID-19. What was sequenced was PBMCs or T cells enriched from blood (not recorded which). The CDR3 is CASSLAAGGGYTF. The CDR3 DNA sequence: TGTGCCAGTAGTCTAGCCGCGGGAGGTGGCTACACCTTC.